This T cell receptor (beta chain) appears in the sequencing data of a study of cytomegalovirus exposure and HLA in healthy donors. Study-level information: The early release's HLA-typed donors yielded approximately 85 million unique TCRs. For the approximately 390 genotyped donors, around 76% fell within the Caucasian-associated ancestry cluster. Broader study findings: Available immune exposure information covered CMV serostatus only.

This clone was seen just once. Its antigen remains unidentified. Primers included in the PCR were 60 Vbeta and 13 Jbeta primers. Repertoires were generated with immunoSEQ multiplex PCR, while TCRdb's copy carries only in-frame clones and drops some. The sample lists about 72,000 clones; roughly 86% were seen once. In germline, CDR1 is LNHDA, CDR2 SQIVND (reference sequence). Trimming at V came to 6 bases and at J to 8 bases, leaving 7 bases not matched to a gene. The CDR3 length is 14 residues. The sample comprised PBMCs. This sequence originates from a man between 18 and 29 years old in good health and CMV-seronegative. The chain links TRBV19 to TRBJ2-3; 11 bases agree with TRBD1. This chain's CDR3 is CASRTGQGAGTQYF. CDR3 DNA: TGTGCCAGTAGAACTGGACAGGGGGCGGGTACGCAGTATTTT.